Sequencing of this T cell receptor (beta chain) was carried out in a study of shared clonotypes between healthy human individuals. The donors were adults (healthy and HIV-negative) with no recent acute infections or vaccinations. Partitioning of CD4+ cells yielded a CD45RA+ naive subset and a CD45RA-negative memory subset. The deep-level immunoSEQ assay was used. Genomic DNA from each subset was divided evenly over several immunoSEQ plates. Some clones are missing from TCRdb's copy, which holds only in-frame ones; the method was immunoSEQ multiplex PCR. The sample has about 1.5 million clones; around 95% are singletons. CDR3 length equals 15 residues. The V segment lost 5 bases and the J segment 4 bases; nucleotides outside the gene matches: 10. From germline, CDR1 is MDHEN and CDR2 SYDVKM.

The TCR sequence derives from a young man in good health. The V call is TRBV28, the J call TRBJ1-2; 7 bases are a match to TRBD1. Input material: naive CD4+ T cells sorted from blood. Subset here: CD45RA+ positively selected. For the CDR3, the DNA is TGTGCCAGCAGTCGAGGGACAGATACTTCCTATGGCTACACCTTC. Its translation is CASSRGTDTSYGYTF.